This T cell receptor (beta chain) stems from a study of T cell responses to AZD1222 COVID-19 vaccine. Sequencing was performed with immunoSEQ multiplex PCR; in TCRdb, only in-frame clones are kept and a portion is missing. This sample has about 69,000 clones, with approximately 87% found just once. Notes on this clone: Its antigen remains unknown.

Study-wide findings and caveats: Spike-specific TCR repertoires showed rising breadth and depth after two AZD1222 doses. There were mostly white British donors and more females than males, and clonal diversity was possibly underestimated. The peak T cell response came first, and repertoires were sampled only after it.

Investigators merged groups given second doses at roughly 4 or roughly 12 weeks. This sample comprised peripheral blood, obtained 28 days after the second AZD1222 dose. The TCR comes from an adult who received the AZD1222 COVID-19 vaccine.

CDR3 nucleotide sequence: TGTGCCTGGTACAACGGACGGGCCAAAAGCACAGATACGCAGTATTTT. Its protein is CAWYNGRAKSTDTQYF. The V and J genes are TRBV30 and TRBJ2-3, with D uncertain. Germline loops: CDR1 GTSNPN, CDR2 SVGIG (reference sequence). V dropped 5 bases and J dropped 0 bases, with 18 bases sitting between them. The CDR3 length is 16 residues.